The clone carrying this T cell receptor (beta chain) was counted ten times or more. The data derive from a study of human T cells and chemical hapten exposure. About the research overall: TCR yields differed between samples (mainly from small differences in pooled library volume).

The CDR3 has 15 residues. The trim removed 10 bases at V and 1 base at J, leaving 9 bases unmatched. Germline V gene data show CDR1 as SGHVS and CDR2 as FQNEAQ. Time point meaning: pre-sensitization, week 0. Treatment meaning: therapeutic diphenylcyclopropenone sensitization with weekly scalp DPC. Via MiXCR, TCRdb re-called the RACE reads, giving one row per CDR3 protein. The data hold over 300,000 distinct CDR3 sequences, with approximately 5.1% observed a single time. Sequencing was performed on whole blood, taken in connection with sensitization to the hapten diphenylcyclopropenone (DPC). The TCR sequence derives from a woman between 45 and 60 years old with alopecia areata. Some clones in this sample may be carry-over from other donors' samples. The chain uses TRBV7-8 and TRBJ1-3; 8 bases are shared with TRBD1. The CDR3: CAITTGESSGNTIYF. The CDR3, as DNA: TGTGCCATCACGACAGGGGAATCTTCTGGAAACACCATATATTTT.